The 22 T cell receptor beta chains below were found in one sample sequenced in a study of T cell responses to AZD1222 COVID-19 vaccine. Assay used: immunoSEQ multiplex PCR; TCRdb lists only in-frame clones, some missing. The sample holds about 120,000 clones, around 88% seen once. Specimen: peripheral blood, collected on day 0 of AZD1222 vaccination. The receptors were sampled from an adult in good health.

The rearrangement links TRBV12-1 to TRBJ2-7; the table names TRBD2, a call not compared with the DNA. TRBV12-1 corresponds to a pseudogene. The CDR3 loop spans 16 amino acids. The CDR3 coding sequence is TGTGCCAGTGATTATGCCGGGACTGTGAATTCCTACGAGCAGTACTTC. Protein sequence: CASDYAGTVNSYEQYF.

The chain carries TRBV4-2 and TRBJ2-5; 13 nucleotides agree with TRBD2. The CDR3 sequence is 16 residues long. The V gene end was trimmed by 4 bases and the J gene end by 5 bases; junction bases not matched to a gene: 7. CDR1 is LGHNA and CDR2 is YNFKEQ in the germline V gene. CDR3 in DNA: TGTGCCAGCAGCCGTGGACTAGCGGGAGAGCGGGAGACCCAGTACTTC. Protein sequence: CASSRGLAGERETQYF.

This chain connects TRBV7-9 to TRBJ1-2; tentative D call: TRBD1 (5 bases). The V end was cut by 1 base, the J end by 5 bases, with 11 bases between. The CDR3 has 14 amino acids. Germline assignment: CDR1 SEHNR and CDR2 FQNEAQ (reference sequence). The CDR3 here is CASSLDGSGYGYTF. The CDR3 region has the DNA TGTGCCAGCAGCTTAGATGGTTCAGGGTATGGCTACACCTTC.

The V call is TRBV6-6, the J call TRBJ2-7; 10 positions match TRBD1. Per germline, CDR1 MNHNY and CDR2 SVGAGI (reference sequence). V was clipped by 5 bases and J by 2 bases; unmatched bases: 12. The CDR3 has 17 residues. CDR3 sequence: CASSLNLPGQGTYEQYF. CDR3 bases: TGTGCCAGCAGTCTAAACCTTCCGGGACAGGGGACCTACGAGCAGTACTTC.

This sequence joins TRBV19 and TRBJ2-1; possible D gene TRBD2, 6 bases. Germline CDR1 and CDR2: LNHDA and SQIVND (reference sequence). The germline V and J ends were trimmed by 2 bases and 2 bases, with 10 bases remaining between them. This CDR3 has 15 amino acids. CDR3 sequence: CASSITSSPYNEQFF. In DNA, the CDR3 is TGTGCCAGTAGTATAACTAGCTCCCCCTACAATGAGCAGTTCTTC.

The chain has TRBV7-2 and TRBJ2-7; 9 bases align to TRBD1. CDR1 and CDR2 from the germline V gene are SGHTA and FQGNSA. The CDR3 is 14 amino acids. V was clipped by 4 bases and J by 2 bases; unmatched bases: 3. In DNA, the CDR3 is TGTGCCAGCAGCTGGGGACAGGGAGCCTACGAGCAGTACTTC. Amino acids: CASSWGQGAYEQYF.

The chain couples TRBV7-9 to TRBJ2-7; TRBD1 agrees at 7 bases. CDR1 is SEHNR and CDR2 is FQNEAQ in the germline V gene (reference sequence). This CDR3 is 14 amino acids long. V lost 5 bases, J lost 0 bases, and 4 bases stayed unmatched. Here the CDR3 reads CASSNRGSSYEQYF. As DNA, the CDR3 is TGTGCCAGCAGCAACAGGGGTAGCTCCTACGAGCAGTACTTC.

This clone has a handful of counts. This chain connects TRBV7-2 to TRBJ1-6; possible D gene TRBD1, 6 bases. Trimming shortened V by 4 bases and J by 0 bases, and 10 bases separated the two germline ends. CDR1 and CDR2 from the germline V gene are SGHTA and FQGNSA. The CDR3 is 16 amino acids. CDR3 protein: CASSSQGVSYNSPLHF. DNA for the CDR3: TGTGCCAGCAGCTCACAGGGAGTCTCCTATAATTCACCCCTCCACTTT.

V is TRBV9 and J is TRBJ2-7; TRBD1 agrees at 9 bases. Germline V gives CDR1 SGDLS, CDR2 YYNGEE. Trimming cost V 2 bases and J 6 bases; bases outside gene matches: 3. The CDR3 length is 13 residues. The CDR3 nucleotides are TGTGCCAGCAGCGTCAGACAGGGGGGCGAGCAGTACTTC. Translated, it gives CASSVRQGGEQYF.

The rearrangement uses TRBV2 and TRBJ1-2, with TRBD1 as a possible D gene (6 bases). The CDR3 has 14 residues. Germline V gene lookup returns CDR1 SNHLY and CDR2 FYNNEI. The germline V and J ends were trimmed by 9 bases and 6 bases, with 20 bases remaining between them. CDR3 DNA: TGTGCCAGGTCGACAGGCTCAGGTCCCCATGGCTACACCTTC. Its translation: CARSTGSGPHGYTF. The whole variable domain, filled in from reference TRBV2 and TRBJ1-2, reads EPEVTQTPSHQVTQMGQEVILRCVPISNHLYFYWYRQILGQKVEFLVSFYNNEISEKSEIFDDQFSVERPDGSNFTLKIRSTKLEDSAMYFCARSTGSGPHGYTFGSGTRLTVV.

The V gene is TRBV6-1, the J gene TRBJ1-3; D is uncertain. This CDR3 is built from 16 residues. V lost 0 bases and J lost 4, with 13 bases in between. Germline-derived CDR1 and CDR2 are MNHNS and SASEGT. CDR3 amino acids: CASSEAPEGFGNTIYF. The CDR3 DNA follows: TGTGCCAGCAGTGAAGCCCCCGAAGGGTTCGGAAACACCATATATTTT.

This sequence joins TRBV20-1 and TRBJ2-7; the D is unclear. V was pared by 0 bases and J by 6 bases, with 3 bases between. CDR1 DFQATT and CDR2 SNEGSKA come from the germline V gene (reference sequence). This CDR3 region has 10 residues. CDR3 protein: CSAREAEQYF. CDR3 in DNA: TGCAGTGCTAGAGAGGCCGAGCAGTACTTC.

The chain carries TRBV19 and TRBJ1-6; weak D call: TRBD1 (5 bases). From germline, CDR1 is LNHDA and CDR2 SQIVND (reference sequence). CDR3 length: 18 amino acids. Trimming removed 0 bases at V and 10 bases at J, with 22 bases between. The CDR3 coding sequence is TGTGCCAGTAGTATAGACCTACCGGTTGGGGCTAGCTCCTCACCCCTCCACTTT. It translates to CASSIDLPVGASSSPLHF.

This chain connects TRBV12-5 to TRBJ1-2; tentatively, D is TRBD1 (5 bases). Trimming stripped 0 bases from V and 7 bases from J, with 18 bases between. CDR3 size: 16 residues. Germline lookup yields CDR1 LGHNT and CDR2 FRNRAP. In DNA, the CDR3 is TGTGCTAGTGGTTTGGTACCAAATATTGTGGGGGGTGGCTACACCTTC. Protein: CASGLVPNIVGGGYTF. Full variable domain (missing parts from reference TRBV12-5 and TRBJ1-2): DARVTQTPRHKVTEMGQEVTMRCQPILGHNTVFWYRQTMMQGLELLAYFRNRAPLDDSGMPKDRFSAEMPDATLATLKIQPSEPRDSAVYFCASGLVPNIVGGGYTFGSGTRLTVV.

The rearrangement joins TRBV3-1 (or the pseudogene TRBV3-2) to TRBJ1-1, with D perhaps TRBD1 (6 bases). Germline V gene data show CDR1 as LGHDT and CDR2 as YNNKEL (reference sequence). The CDR3 contains 15 residues. Trimming took 1 base from V and 4 from J, leaving 13 bases between them. CDR3 loop: CASSQGGGMGTEAFF. The CDR3 DNA sequence: TGTGCCAGCAGCCAAGGGGGGGGCATGGGCACTGAAGCTTTCTTT.

The CDR3 DNA sequence: TGTGCCAGTAGTATGTGGGAACTAGCGGGAAGGGATGAGCAGTTCTTC. This encodes CASSMWELAGRDEQFF. The chain couples TRBV19 to TRBJ2-1, with 10 bases that match TRBD2. The length of the CDR3 is 16 residues. CDR1 and CDR2 from the germline V gene are LNHDA and SQIVND (reference sequence). After removal of 3 bases from V and 8 bases from J, the junction contained 10 bases not matched to a gene.

This chain joins TRBV7-2 and TRBJ2-1, with 10 bases that match TRBD2. Germline V CDR1 and CDR2: SGHTA, FQGNSA. After removal of 1 base from V and 7 bases from J, the junction contained 7 bases not matched to a gene. The CDR3 length is 16 residues. DNA for the CDR3: TGTGCCAGCAGCTTAGTGTATAGCGGGGGGATGAATGAGCAGTTCTTC. Its protein product is CASSLVYSGGMNEQFF.

This chain links TRBV18 with TRBJ2-7; D may correspond to TRBD1 or TRBD2 (5 bases each). The CDR3 spans 16 residues. Germline CDR1 KGHSH, CDR2 LQKENI. The ends were cut back, 3 bases at V and 0 bases at J, with 15 bases in the middle. CDR3 in amino acids: CASSPLPGTSSYEQYF. CDR3 in DNA: TGTGCCAGCTCACCTTTACCCGGGACCTCCTCCTACGAGCAGTACTTC.

The gene calls are TRBV19 and TRBJ1-2, with a weak D call TRBD1 (5 bases). The germline CDR1 and CDR2 sequences are LNHDA and SQIVND (reference sequence). The CDR3 runs 16 residues. V gave up 3 bases and J gave up 5 bases, with 19 bases separating them. CDR3 residues: CASSIPGTLGLYGYTF. For the CDR3, the DNA is TGTGCCAGTAGTATCCCCGGGACCCTTGGGCTGTATGGCTACACCTTC.

DNA for the CDR3: TGTGCCAGCAGTTCTGGCCTAGCGGGGGGGCACGAGCAGTACTTC. Translating gives CASSSGLAGGHEQYF. The chain employs TRBV6-6 and TRBJ2-7; TRBD2 matches at 12 bases. Germline V gene sequence: CDR1 MNHNY, CDR2 SVGAGI (reference sequence). After removal of 4 bases from V and 5 bases from J, the junction contained 6 bases not matched to a gene. This CDR3 is built from 15 residues.

The V and J genes are TRBV5-6 and TRBJ1-6; a possible D gene is TRBD1 (6 bases). Looked up from germline, CDR1 is SGHDT and CDR2 is YYEEEE. The CDR3 spans 15 residues. Trimming took 5 bases from V and 6 from J, leaving 15 bases between them. In DNA, the CDR3 is TGTGCCAGCAGTTTCTCCGGGACAATTAATTCACCCCTCCACTTT. Encoded protein: CASSFSGTINSPLHF. Full variable domain (missing parts from reference TRBV5-6 and TRBJ1-6): DAGVTQSPTHLIKTRGQQVTLRCSPKSGHDTVSWYQQALGQGPQFIFQYYEEEERQRGNFPDRFSGHQFPNYSSELNVNALLLGDSALYLCASSFSGTINSPLHFGNGTRLTVT.

The V call is TRBV3-1 (or the pseudogene TRBV3-2), the J call TRBJ1-2, with D tentatively TRBD1 (6 bases). V was cut by 4 bases and J by 0 bases, with 12 bases left in between. This CDR3 comprises 15 residues. In germline, CDR1 is LGHDT, CDR2 YNNKEL (reference sequence). CDR3 amino acids: CASSPGHLANYGYTF. CDR3 DNA sequence: TGTGCCAGCAGCCCGGGACACTTAGCTAACTATGGCTACACCTTC.